The 5 T cell receptor beta chains below were found in one sample sequenced in a study of shared clonotypes between healthy human individuals. Libraries were prepared by immunoSEQ multiplex PCR; TCRdb keeps only in-frame clonotypes and omits some of them. This table holds around 2.1 million clones, approximately 94% found once. The sample consisted of naive CD4+ T cells sorted from blood. Subset defined: CD45RA+ positively selected. Receptors originate from a man aged 18-30 years in good health.

This chain links TRBV14 with TRBJ1-1, with 8 bases aligning to TRBD1. The V gene's germline CDR1 is SGHDN and CDR2 FVKESK. This CDR3 has 16 amino acids. V dropped 2 bases and J dropped 6; count of bases not matched to a gene: 11. CDR3 DNA sequence: TGTGCCAGCAGCCAAACAGGGACAGGAGGGGATGCTGAAGCTTTCTTT. It is translated as CASSQTGTGGDAEAFF. Complete variable domain (other parts from reference TRBV14 and TRBJ1-1): EAGVTQFPSHSVIEKGQTVTLRCDPISGHDNLYWYRRVMGKEIKFLLHFVKESKQDESGMPNNRFLAERTGGTYSTLKVQPAELEDSGVYFCASSQTGTGGDAEAFFGQGTRLTVV.

The chain carries TRBV5-6 and TRBJ2-5; D is unclear. The CDR3 totals 14 residues. The ends were cut back, 4 bases at V and 5 bases at J, with 15 bases in the middle. The germline V gene encodes CDR1 SGHDT and CDR2 YYEEEE. The CDR3 region has the DNA TGTGCCAGCAGCCCTGACAAAGGTTTGGAGACCCAGTACTTC. It codes for CASSPDKGLETQYF.

The J gene is TRBJ2-3, the V gene TRBV7-2; 9 bases are shared with TRBD2. This CDR3 comprises 16 residues. The germline V gene has CDR1 SGHTA and CDR2 FQGNSA. V trimming: 0 bases; J trimming: 2 bases; junction bases outside the gene matches: 3. DNA of the CDR3: TGTGCCAGCAGCTTAGCCCTAGCGGGAATCACAGATACGCAGTATTTT. Translating it yields CASSLALAGITDTQYF.

The chain joins TRBV27 to TRBJ1-1; no firm D call. The V gene lost 8 bases and the J gene lost 0 bases, with 13 bases spanning the gap. CDR1 and CDR2 (germline): MNHEY, SMNVEV (reference sequence). CDR3 length equals 14 residues. The DNA for the CDR3 is TGTGCCAGCTACTCGGGTGCTATGAACACTGAAGCTTTCTTT. Amino acid sequence: CASYSGAMNTEAFF.

This sequence joins TRBV10-2 and TRBJ2-7; 7 nucleotides line up with TRBD1. Trimming took 5 bases from V and 2 from J; bases not matched to a gene: 9. Looked up from germline, CDR1 is WSHSY and CDR2 is SAAADI. The CDR3 sequence is 15 residues long. This CDR3 is CASSPYAGTAYEQYF. CDR3 nucleotides: TGCGCCAGCAGTCCCTATGCCGGGACAGCCTACGAGCAGTACTTC.